The rows below give T cell receptor beta chains drawn from one sample of a study of graft-versus-host responses after intestinal transplantation. Profiled with immunoSEQ multiplex PCR; TCRdb holds only in-frame clones, not every one. This table has roughly 92,000 clones, about 90% appearing once. For these receptors, no antigen is known. This specimen consisted of unstimulated CD4+ T cells sorted from spleen or lymph node cells, obtained before intestinal transplant. The receptors shown here come from a human donor who received an intestinal transplant. Both conserved end residues are part of each CDR3. The D gene is left open where the match is weak. Expanded clones are given a class, and other clones once, few, many or no size at all.

j_call | clone_size | d_call | v_call | cdr3_aa | cdr3_nt
TRBJ1-5 | few | - | TRBV10-2 | CASSGTSGQFNQPQHF | TGCGCCAGCAGTGGCACATCCGGACAGTTCAATCAGCCCCAGCATTTT
TRBJ2-1 | - | TRBD1 | TRBV7-3 | CASSPTTGGVYNEQFF | TGTGCCAGCAGCCCTACGACAGGGGGTGTCTACAATGAGCAGTTCTTC
TRBJ2-5 | - | TRBD2 | TRBV5-4 | CASSWSGGQETQYF | TGTGCCAGCAGCTGGAGCGGGGGCCAAGAGACCCAGTACTTC
TRBJ2-1 | - | - | TRBV5-1 | CASSLAPGVIRGEQFF | TGCGCCAGCAGCTTGGCCCCAGGGGTTATTCGGGGTGAGCAGTTCTTC
TRBJ2-7 | - | - | TRBV6-6 | CASSYEGVYEQYF | TGTGCCAGCAGTTACGAGGGGGTGTACGAGCAGTACTTC
TRBJ2-5 | - | TRBD1 | TRBV4-1 | CASSPSRGQGTWETQYF | TGCGCCAGCAGCCCCTCTAGGGGACAGGGGACGTGGGAGACCCAGTACTTC
TRBJ1-1 | - | - | TRBV6-5 | CASSLGQNTEAFF | TGTGCCAGCAGTTTGGGACAAAACACTGAAGCTTTCTTT
TRBJ1-1 | few | - | TRBV2 | CASRQNTEAFF | TGTGCCAGCAGACAGAACACTGAAGCTTTCTTT
TRBJ2-1 | once | - | TRBV25-1 | CASSERAHGNEQFF | TGTGCCAGCAGTGAACGAGCCCACGGGAATGAGCAGTTCTTC
TRBJ2-5 | - | TRBD2 | TRBV18 | CASSPIAGGQETQYF | TGTGCCAGCTCACCGATAGCGGGGGGCCAAGAGACCCAGTACTTC
TRBJ2-7 | - | TRBD1 | TRBV11-2 | CASSPRGTGYEQYF | TGTGCCAGCAGCCCCCGGGGGACAGGATACGAGCAGTACTTC
TRBJ1-3 | - | - | TRBV7-8 | CASSRVGSTGSGNTIYF | TGTGCCAGCAGCCGAGTTGGGTCCACGGGCTCTGGAAACACCATATATTTT
TRBJ1-4 | once | TRBD1 | TRBV6-5 | CVPGQGIEKLFF | TGTGTCCCGGGACAGGGGATAGAAAAACTGTTTTTT
TRBJ1-4 | - | TRBD1 | TRBV6-6 | CASRGTAINEKLFF | TGTGCCAGCAGGGGGACAGCCATTAATGAAAAACTGTTTTTT
TRBJ1-5 | - | TRBD1 | TRBV7-6 | CASSSGQGINGQPQHF | TGTGCCAGCAGCTCGGGACAGGGTATTAATGGTCAGCCCCAGCATTTT
TRBJ2-4 | once | TRBD2 | TRBV28 | CATTGGPKNIQYF | TGTGCCACCACGGGGGGACCCAAAAACATTCAGTACTTC
TRBJ2-1 | once | TRBD2 | TRBV12-5 | CASGRIAGGLLYNEQFF | TGTGCTAGTGGCCGTATAGCGGGGGGCCTCCTATACAATGAGCAGTTCTTC
TRBJ1-5 | - | - | TRBV19 | CASPQGPPPQHF | TGTGCCAGCCCCCAGGGTCCTCCGCCCCAGCATTTT